This TCR beta chain is drawn from a study of CD8 T cells in Susac syndrome. RNA amounts of 0.5 to 1 ug underwent reverse transcription with random hexamers. immunoSEQ multiplex PCR amplified TCR beta CDR3 across 54 Vbeta, 13 Jbeta. TCRdb used MiXCR to reprocess the immunoSEQ multiplex PCR reads, holding one entry per CDR3 protein. The sample includes over 150,000 distinct CDR3 sequences, approximately 93% of them seen just once. The authors carried out high-throughput sequencing of TCR beta. They applied it to CD8+ and CD4+ T cells obtained from blood. TEMRA cells were FACS-enriched and CD8+ and CD4+ T cells negatively isolated. Study results and limitations: The authors acknowledged that the study's TCR sequencing and HLA analysis involved relatively few individuals.

The CDR3 length is 14 residues. Germline-derived CDR1 and CDR2 are SQVTM and ANQGSEA. The V and J ends lost 6 bases and 3 bases, in that order; junction bases with no gene match: 8. A word on this clonotype: Its specificity is not known.

The sequenced sample consisted of CD4+ T cells from PBMCs. The TCR was taken from a human donor with multiple sclerosis. The genes are TRBV29-1 and TRBJ2-1; TRBD2 agrees at 7 bases. The CDR3 loop is CSVGPSGFYNEQFF. In nucleotides, the CDR3 is TGCAGCGTGGGACCTAGCGGTTTCTACAATGAGCAGTTCTTC.